The source of this T cell receptor beta chain is a study of shared clonotypes between healthy human individuals. The CDR3 has 14 amino acids. CDR1 and CDR2 (germline): MNHEY, SVGAGI. Trimming took 7 bases from V and 0 from J, leaving 9 bases between them. Each cell subset's genomic DNA was divided evenly among several immunoSEQ plates. Libraries were prepared by immunoSEQ multiplex PCR; TCRdb keeps only in-frame clonotypes and omits some of them. The sample records 1.5 million to 2.5 million clones, about 94% being singletons. CD45RO-negative, CCR7-positively selected cells formed the naive CD8 fraction, excluding terminally differentiated effector memory CD45RA+ cells. Study donors comprised healthy, HIV-negative adults devoid of recent acute infection or vaccination. Of note for this clone: Antigen unknown.

Findings and caveats of the study: Rarefaction showed sorted-subset sequencing was incomplete despite large depth. Only blood samples were collected, and tissue repertoires likely differ.

V usage is TRBV6-5 and J usage is TRBJ1-4, with unresolved D. The receptor was derived from a man younger than 35 in good health. Sequencing used naive CD8+ T cells sorted from blood. The DNA of the CDR3 is TGTGCCAGCACCCCGGCCCCAACTAATGAAAAACTGTTTTTT. This translates into CASTPAPTNEKLFF.